This T cell receptor (beta chain) originates from a study of T-cell memory formation after mild COVID-19 (dated by TCRdb to the early 2020s). Regarding the complete study: TCR sequence clusters from the two donors were largely donor specific. T-cell clones expanding and contracting after mild COVID-19 in a couple of donors were tracked by longitudinal TCRalpha and TCRbeta repertoire sequencing. Two young, previously healthy adult volunteers, one female and one male, were included in the cohort. The investigation overall reported the following: The study covered only a couple of mild cases, and larger cohorts including severe cases with pre-infection samples were considered necessary. Contracting CD4+ clones turned up mainly in the CM and EM memory subsets, whereas EMRA was where CD8+ clones were enriched. Clones contracting from day 15 to 85 had balanced CD4/CD8 phenotypes, while a second wave expanding from day 15 to 37 was biased towards CD4+. Whether the second-wave clones peaking on day 37 were SARS-CoV-2 specific was not confirmed. Some responding clones were found in pre-infection memory, which suggests that pre-existing cross-reactive memory T cells took part in the SARS-CoV-2 response.

Ficoll-Paque density gradient centrifugation was the method used to isolate PBMCs. TCRdb records Illumina NovaSeq 6000 as the sequencer. TCRalpha and TCRbeta cDNA libraries were constructed by 5'RACE with constant-segment primers, with sample barcodes and unique molecular identifiers being introduced. Trizol reagent was used to extract RNA from every sample. Amplification of the libraries took two PCR steps, and the second step added a second sample barcode plus Illumina TruSeq adapters. Sequencing of the libraries was done on an Illumina NovaSeq, producing 2 x 150 bp paired-end reads. As for how the authors treated the data: Reads were demultiplexed and collapsed into UMI-guided consensus sequences with migec v1.2.7. Using mixcr v2.1.11, the UMI consensuses were aligned to TRA and TRB V and J templates and assembled into clonotypes. A clonotype was counted as expanded or contracted only when both edgeR and NoisET called the clonotype significant, with the noise models trained on biological replicates. edgeR calls used a false discovery rate-adjusted p below 0.01 and a log2 fold-change threshold of 1. As an exploratory analysis of dynamics, max-normalized trajectories of the 1000 most abundant clonotypes were examined with PCA combined with hierarchical clustering. Each responding clone was given a CD4 or CD8 phenotype based on the CD4+ and CD8+ repertoires, which had been sequenced separately. TCRdb cleaned the public reads at Q25 with fastp, built clones with MiXCR and kept in-frame beta chains. Duplicate CDR3 protein sequences are folded into a single record with the most common DNA and genes. The V and J calls follow TCRdb's processing rather than the paper's. Present in this sample are fewer than 550,000 distinct CDR3 sequences, 20% of which were seen just once. The top ten constitute 7.5% to 9.5% of the sample.

Via the germline V gene (reference sequence), CDR1 is DFQATT and CDR2 SNEGSKA. V and J are truncated by 7 bases and 9 bases respectively, leaving an intervening sequence of 10 bases. The CDR3 has 10 amino acids, counting the end cysteine and phenylalanine. Left in the record is the CDR3 DNA by itself, 30 bases read in frame from the first base. This clonotype showed up just a few times. Its cognate antigen has yet to be identified. Base qualities are not at hand, and no much larger clone is one base apart. The sequenced material came from PBMCs or a T cell subset sorted from them (not recorded which). The TCR originated in an adult woman who had mild COVID-19 (a few samples of this study predate the infection). The sample titles of this study are shuffled in the database, so cell type and time point are left out; the donor was told from shared clones. The chain is encoded by TRBV20-1 joined to TRBJ2-1, with no confidently assigned D gene. The CDR3 sequence is CSGTSREQFF. Read as DNA, the sequence is TGCAGTGGCACCTCCCGTGAGCAGTTCTTC.